A single sample is the source of the 5 T cell receptor beta chains below, sequenced in a study of shared clonotypes between healthy human individuals. Only in-frame clones appear in the TCRdb table, and some are missing; sequencing was by immunoSEQ multiplex PCR. Of over a million clones listed, roughly 96% were seen once; the top ten hold roughly 1.1%. The source material was naive CD4+ T cells sorted from blood. Subset described: CD45RA+ positively selected. The receptors come from a man between 25 and 39 years old in good health.

CDR3: CASSFLAMNTGELFF. The DNA of the CDR3 is TGTGCCAGCAGTTTCCTAGCAATGAACACCGGGGAGCTGTTTTTT. V usage is TRBV28 and J usage is TRBJ2-2, with D possibly being TRBD2 (5 bases). Deletions cut 3 bases from V and 1 base from J, with 9 bases between. There are 15 residues in the CDR3. CDR1 and CDR2 from the germline V gene are MDHEN and SYDVKM. The entire variable domain, with the rest obtained from reference TRBV28 and TRBJ2-2, is as follows: DVKVTQSSRYLVKRTGEKVFLECVQDMDHENMFWYRQDPGLGLRLIYFSYDVKMKEKGDIPEGYSVSREKKERFSLILESASTNQTSMYLCASSFLAMNTGELFFGEGSRLTVL.

The rearrangement joins TRBV27 to TRBJ1-1, with D possibly being TRBD1 (5 bases). The CDR3 is made up of 15 amino acids. V lost 2 bases and J lost 2, with 12 bases in between. Germline lookup yields CDR1 MNHEY and CDR2 SMNVEV (reference sequence). CDR3 region: CASSLEEGRNTEAFF. CDR3 coding DNA: TGTGCCAGCAGTTTAGAAGAGGGACGTAACACTGAAGCTTTCTTT.

The chain carries TRBV14 and TRBJ2-1; 9 bases fit TRBD2. CDR1 is SGHDN and CDR2 is FVKESK in the germline V gene. Losses at the gene ends were 0 bases for V and 2 bases for J; bases not matched to a gene: 11. There are 19 residues in the CDR3. The DNA of the CDR3 is TGTGCCAGCAGCCAAGAAAAAATCCTAGCGGGGTATACCTACAATGAGCAGTTCTTC. Translation: CASSQEKILAGYTYNEQFF.

The gene calls are TRBV7-2 and TRBJ1-2, with a possible D match to TRBD1 (6 bases). V lost 2 bases, J lost 7 bases, and 14 bases lay in between. Germline lookup yields CDR1 SGHTA and CDR2 FQGNSA. The CDR3 has 14 amino acids. In DNA form, the CDR3 reads TGTGCCAGCAGCTTAAGGCAGGGGCTGGGTGGCTACACCTTC. Protein: CASSLRQGLGGYTF.

This sequence joins TRBV18 and TRBJ2-7; D gene unclear. V was clipped by 0 bases and J by 0 bases, with 9 bases between them. CDR1 and CDR2 from the germline V gene are KGHSH and LQKENI. The CDR3 length is 15 residues. The CDR3 sequence is CASSPPSARSYEQYF. The CDR3 DNA is TGTGCCAGCTCACCACCAAGCGCACGCTCCTACGAGCAGTACTTC.